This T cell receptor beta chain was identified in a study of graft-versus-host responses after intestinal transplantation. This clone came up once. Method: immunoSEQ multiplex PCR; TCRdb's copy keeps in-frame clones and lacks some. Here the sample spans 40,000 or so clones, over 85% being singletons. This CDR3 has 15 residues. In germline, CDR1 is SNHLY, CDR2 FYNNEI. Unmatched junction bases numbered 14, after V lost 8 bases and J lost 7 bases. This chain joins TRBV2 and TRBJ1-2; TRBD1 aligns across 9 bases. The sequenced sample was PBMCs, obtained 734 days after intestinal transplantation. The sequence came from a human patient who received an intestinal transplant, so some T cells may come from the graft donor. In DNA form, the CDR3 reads TGTGCCAGCGTCAGGGGACAGGGAGTTTTCGCTGGCTACACCTTC. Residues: CASVRGQGVFAGYTF.